This is a list of T cell receptor beta chains from one sample in a study of blood T cell repertoires in COVID-19. Measured with immunoSEQ multiplex PCR; TCRdb has only the in-frame clones, and not every one. The profile shows 130,000 or so clones, about 86% of them singletons. Sequencing was carried out using peripheral blood. The origin of the receptors is a woman over 75 with acute or convalescent COVID-19. The CDR3 runs from the conserved cysteine through the conserved F or W. A D gene is named only where the DNA matches it firmly. Not every row has a clone size; where given, it reads once, few, many or a size class.

size	V	J	D	CDR3	DNA
-	TRBV6-4	TRBJ2-1	-	CASSDGRGEYNEQFF	TGTGCCAGCAGTGACGGGCGGGGTGAATACAATGAGCAGTTCTTC
few	TRBV7-2	TRBJ1-3	-	CASSLISRSGNTIYF	TGTGCCAGCAGCTTAATTAGTCGCTCTGGAAACACCATATATTTT
few	TRBV12-3/TRBV12-4	TRBJ1-2	-	CASSQGGVGYTF	TGTGCCAGCAGTCAAGGGGGGGTCGGCTACACCTTC
-	TRBV6-1	TRBJ1-5	TRBD1	CASSDGQERDQPQHF	TGTGCCAGCAGTGATGGACAGGAGAGGGATCAGCCCCAGCATTTT
-	TRBV30	TRBJ1-2	-	CASGAQRRYGYTF	TGTGCCTCAGGGGCTCAAAGACGGTATGGCTACACCTTC
-	TRBV19	TRBJ1-4	TRBD1	CASSDVNRGNEKLFF	TGTGCCAGTAGCGACGTCAACAGGGGAAACGAAAAACTGTTTTTT
-	TRBV5-6	TRBJ1-1	TRBD1	CASSIAGTGGSNTEAFF	TGTGCCAGCAGCATTGCGGGGACAGGGGGAAGTAACACTGAAGCTTTCTTT
-	TRBV10-3	TRBJ1-1	-	CATTDSITEAFF	TGTGCCACGACGGACAGTATCACTGAAGCTTTCTTT
-	TRBV3-1/TRBV3-2	TRBJ2-2	-	CASSQLVNTGELFF	TGTGCCAGCAGCCAACTAGTAAACACCGGGGAGCTGTTTTTT
-	TRBV29-1	TRBJ1-4	TRBD1	CSVESPGQGAGGLFF	TGCAGCGTTGAAAGTCCAGGACAGGGGGCCGGGGGACTGTTTTTT
-	TRBV10-3	TRBJ2-1	TRBD2	CAIWSASGGDYNEQFF	TGTGCCATCTGGTCGGCTAGCGGGGGGGATTACAATGAGCAGTTCTTC
-	TRBV6-5	TRBJ2-7	-	CASRRAGDYEQYF	TGTGCCAGCAGGCGGGCTGGGGATTACGAGCAGTACTTC
-	TRBV5-1	TRBJ1-2	-	CASSLAASNRVNYGYTF	TGCGCCAGCAGCTTGGCCGCTAGTAACAGGGTTAACTATGGCTACACCTTC
-	TRBV19	TRBJ2-7	-	CASSERGGYEQYF	TGTGCCAGTAGTGAGAGGGGAGGATACGAGCAGTACTTC
-	TRBV19	TRBJ1-2	-	CASSVDRPPYGYTF	TGTGCCAGTAGCGTTGACAGGCCGCCCTATGGCTACACCTTC
-	TRBV19	TRBJ2-1	-	CASSIGSDSYNEQFF	TGTGCCAGTAGTATAGGAAGCGACTCCTACAATGAGCAGTTCTTC
-	TRBV7-9	TRBJ1-5	-	CASSLPNLSQPQHF	TGTGCCAGCAGCTTACCCAATCTTAGTCAGCCCCAGCATTTT
few	TRBV7-3	TRBJ2-1	-	CASSVKGGSSYNEQFF	TGTGCCAGCAGCGTTAAGGGGGGGTCCTCCTACAATGAGCAGTTCTTC
-	TRBV20-1	TRBJ1-1	-	CSASSGESDEAFF	TGCAGTGCTAGTTCGGGAGAATCGGATGAAGCTTTCTTT
-	TRBV14	TRBJ2-3	-	CASSLETAQTDTQYF	TGTGCCAGCAGCCTTGAGACAGCCCAAACAGATACGCAGTATTTT
-	TRBV6-5	TRBJ1-2	TRBD1	CASSYGQAYYGYTF	TGTGCCAGCAGTTACGGACAGGCTTACTATGGCTACACCTTC
-	TRBV3-1/TRBV3-2	TRBJ2-1	TRBD1	CASSQDIDRGSYNEQFF	TGTGCCAGCAGCCAAGATATCGACAGGGGTTCCTACAATGAGCAGTTCTTC
few	TRBV5-6	TRBJ2-3	-	CASTKTGAGTDTQYF	TGTGCCAGCACCAAAACAGGGGCGGGGACAGATACGCAGTATTTT
-	TRBV3-1/TRBV3-2	TRBJ1-5	-	CASSQEETPDQPQHF	TGTGCCAGCAGCCAAGAAGAGACACCTGATCAGCCCCAGCATTTT
-	TRBV9	TRBJ1-3	TRBD1	CASSRTGSGNTIYF	TGTGCCAGCAGCCGGACAGGCTCTGGAAACACCATATATTTT
-	TRBV15	TRBJ2-7	TRBD1	CATSRGQGNIYEQYF	TGTGCCACCAGCAGGGGACAGGGGAATATTTACGAGCAGTACTTC
-	TRBV3-1/TRBV3-2	TRBJ2-5	TRBD2	CASSRRTSGGRETQYF	TGTGCCAGCAGCCGCCGGACTAGCGGGGGGCGCGAGACCCAGTACTTC
-	TRBV6-2/TRBV6-3	TRBJ1-2	-	CASSYSSGNYGYTF	TGTGCCAGCAGTTACTCGTCAGGCAACTATGGCTACACCTTC
-	TRBV6-5	TRBJ2-2	TRBD1	CASRPGQFDTGELFF	TGTGCCAGCAGACCGGGACAGTTCGACACCGGGGAGCTGTTTTTT
-	TRBV9	TRBJ2-5	-	CASSVSSGSGETQYF	TGTGCCAGCAGCGTGAGCAGCGGCAGCGGAGAGACCCAGTACTTC
few	TRBV7-8	TRBJ2-5	-	CASGGGGETQYF	TGTGCCAGCGGGGGAGGGGGAGAGACCCAGTACTTC
once	TRBV4-3	TRBJ2-2	-	CASSLMTGLNGELFF	TGCGCCAGCAGCCTCATGACAGGATTGAACGGGGAGCTGTTTTTT
-	TRBV18	TRBJ1-5	TRBD1	CASSPGQGNQPQHF	TGTGCCAGCTCGCCGGGACAGGGGAATCAGCCCCAGCATTTT
-	TRBV5-1	TRBJ1-4	-	CASSLAGQTTNEKLFF	TGCGCCAGCAGCTTGGCCGGACAGACAACTAATGAAAAACTGTTTTTT
-	TRBV4-2	TRBJ2-2	TRBD1	CASSQVTGARKGKANTGELFF	TGTGCCAGCAGCCAAGTAACAGGGGCGAGAAAAGGAAAGGCGAACACCGGGGAGCTGTTTTTT
-	TRBV6-6	TRBJ1-4	-	CASSYSDSGNEKLFF	TGTGCCAGCAGTTACTCCGACAGCGGGAATGAAAAACTGTTTTTT
once	TRBV9	TRBJ1-2	TRBD1	CASSQSVPGQGINYGYTF	TGTGCCAGCAGCCAGAGCGTACCGGGACAGGGGATTAACTATGGCTACACCTTC